This TCR beta chain was observed in a study of blood T cell repertoires in COVID-19. Study-level information: From the United States, Italy and Spain came samples of acute and convalescent COVID-19. Nucleic acid was either cDNA or gDNA, and it came from T cells, B-cell-depleted T cells, or PBMCs.

The CDR3 has 15 residues. The trim removed 5 bases at V and 0 bases at J, leaving 6 bases unmatched. The germline V gene encodes CDR1 LGHDT and CDR2 YNNKEL (reference sequence). Per the original data handling: Counts of nucleated cells, estimated from reference gene primer amplification, were obtained. Profiling relied on immunoSEQ multiplex PCR, and the TCRdb table lists in-frame clones only, not all of them. V and J calls and clone size are as listed in that table; D and trimming were resolved from the DNA. The data show around 340,000 clones, with around 90% seen just once and 3.5% to 4% held by the top ten.

The receptor was derived from a woman aged 55 to 70 with COVID-19, enrolled during active disease. Sequenced sample: peripheral blood. The chain carries TRBV3-1 (or the pseudogene TRBV3-2) and TRBJ1-2, with 7 positions matching TRBD1. The CDR3 here is CASSGRDRANYGYTF. Written as DNA, the CDR3 is TGTGCCAGCAGCGGCCGGGACAGAGCTAACTATGGCTACACCTTC.